These 22 T cell receptor beta chains originate from one sample sequenced in a study of T cells in Graves' hyperthyroidism and ophthalmopathy. RNA transcripts provided the source from which TCR beta CDR3 regions were amplified. TCR CDR3 regions were first amplified by RT-PCR with HTBI primers. TCRdb reprocessed the multiplex PCR reads via MiXCR and lists one record per CDR3 protein. The sample consists of 450,000 to 550,000 distinct CDR3 sequences, roughly a quarter of them appearing once. Specimen: blood. These receptor sequences come from a woman in her twenties or thirties with Graves' ophthalmopathy.

This clonotype was found once. In nucleotides, the CDR3 is TGCAGCGGCGGAAGGAACGGGTTCTACGAGCAGTACTTC. Amino acids: CSGGRNGFYEQYF. This chain uses TRBV29-1 with TRBJ2-7, with D hard to call. Trimming took off 7 bases at V and 3 bases at J, with 16 bases between the two ends. CDR3 size: 13 residues. The germline CDR1 and CDR2 sequences are SQVTM and ANQGSEA.

With regard to this clonotype: One end of the junction fails to match germline, which may point to a read error. The rearrangement links TRBV30 to TRBJ1-2; the D is unclear. Germline V gives CDR1 GTSNPN, CDR2 SVGIG (reference sequence). The CDR3 length is 13 residues. The CDR3 sequence is CAGRYMGPYGYTF. CDR3 DNA sequence: TGTGCCGGGAGGTACATGGGCCCGTATGGCTACACCTTC.

This clonotype was seen many times. The rearrangement uses TRBV11-3 and TRBJ1-1, with D unresolved. Germline CDR1 and CDR2: SGHNT and YENEEA. The CDR3 is 19 amino acids. With 7 bases removed from V and 0 bases from J, the gap between germline ends came to 27 bases. This CDR3 is CASNRFMTVEAGMNTEAFF. The CDR3, as DNA: TGTGCCAGCAACCGCTTTATGACCGTGGAAGCGGGGATGAACACTGAAGCTTTCTTT.

The chain recombines TRBV27 with TRBJ1-1; D remains unclear. The germline gives CDR1 MNHEY, CDR2 SMNVEV (reference sequence). The CDR3 covers 13 residues. The germline V and J ends were trimmed by 5 bases and 9 bases, with 16 bases remaining between them. The CDR3 spells CASSASLIAKAFF. The CDR3 DNA follows: TGTGCCAGCAGTGCGTCCCTGATCGCCAAAGCTTTCTTT.

This clonotype has ten or more counts. The V and J genes are TRBV6-1 and TRBJ1-5; D not resolved. The CDR3 is 16 amino acids. Trimming left V 6 bases short and J 4 bases short, with 19 bases between. Germline V CDR1 and CDR2: MNHNS, SASEGT. CDR3 coding DNA: TGTGCCAGCAGCGATTTCGGTCGAGGTGTTAATCAGCCCCAGCATTTT. Protein: CASSDFGRGVNQPQHF.

This clonotype has ten or more counts. This chain joins TRBV28 and TRBJ2-7, with 7 nucleotides matching TRBD2. Germline V lookup: CDR1 MDHEN, CDR2 SYDVKM. The ends lost 6 bases at V and 5 bases at J; junction bases unmatched: 7. CDR3 length: 13 amino acids. CDR3 in amino acids: CASSTNGGNEQYF. As DNA, the CDR3 is TGTGCCAGCAGCACGAACGGGGGGAACGAGCAGTACTTC.

This clonotype appeared a few times. This chain connects TRBV6-5 to TRBJ2-5; 11 bases agree with TRBD1. The trim removed 0 bases at V and 4 bases at J, leaving 4 bases unmatched. The CDR3 loop spans 16 amino acids. Per the germline V gene, CDR1 is MNHEY and CDR2 is SVGAGI. The CDR3 protein is CASSYSGQGARETQYF. CDR3 nucleotides: TGTGCCAGCAGTTACTCAGGACAGGGGGCCCGAGAGACCCAGTACTTC.

The chain carries TRBV4-2 and TRBJ1-5; no clear D gene. V gave up 4 bases and J gave up 7 bases, with 14 bases separating them. Per germline, CDR1 LGHNA and CDR2 YNFKEQ. The CDR3 extends over 14 amino acids. As DNA, the CDR3 is TGTGCCAGCAGCCCCGTTGTTCAAGTACAGCCCCAGCATTTT. Its translation: CASSPVVQVQPQHF.

At least ten counts were recorded for this clonotype. The rearrangement links TRBV28 to TRBJ1-2; 9 bases are a match to TRBD1. The J segment lost 4 bases and the V segment lost 6 bases, leaving 6 bases of the junction unmatched. CDR1 and CDR2 (germline): MDHEN, SYDVKM. The CDR3 has 14 residues. CDR3 DNA: TGTGCCAGCAGCCCGACAGGGGGAATCTATGGCTACACCTTC. Amino acid sequence: CASSPTGGIYGYTF.

This clonotype was detected a few times. The chain links TRBV11-2 to TRBJ1-5; D gene ambiguous. The CDR3 is made up of 13 amino acids. V lost 0 bases and J 7 bases, leaving 7 bases between the germline ends. Germline CDR1 SGHAT, CDR2 FQNNGV. DNA for the CDR3: TGTGCCAGCAGCTTAGATACGGGACAGCCCCAGCATTTT. It translates to CASSLDTGQPQHF.

Turning to this clonotype: It may be a read error: a sequence one base away is much more abundant. The rearrangement links TRBV6-1 to TRBJ1-3; no firm D call. Germline CDR1 MNHNS, CDR2 SASEGT. The CDR3 is made up of 12 amino acids. The CDR3 loop is CASGSSGNTICF. The CDR3 DNA follows: TGTGCCAGCGGCTCCTCTGGAAACACCATATGTTTT.

Regarding this clonotype: This may be a read error: a much more frequent sequence differs by one nucleotide. This chain uses TRBV27 with TRBJ1-3, with D possibly TRBD1 on 5 matching bases. The CDR3 runs 14 residues. Germline V lookup: CDR1 MNHEY, CDR2 SMNVEV (reference sequence). For the CDR3, the DNA is TGTGCCAGCAGTTTATCGGCCGGGGGAAACACCATAGATTTT. Its translation: CASSLSAGGNTIDF.

Many counts were recorded for this clonotype. One junction end does not reproduce the germline sequence, and a read error may be involved. The chain has TRBV20-1 and TRBJ2-4; the D gene is possibly TRBD2 (5 bases). Germline-derived CDR1 and CDR2 are DFQATT and SNEGSKA (reference sequence). The CDR3 is 15 amino acids. CDR3 loop: CSASFQFLAKNIKYF. Written as DNA, the CDR3 is TGCAGTGCTAGTTTCCAATTCCTAGCCAAAAACATTAAGTACTTC.

The V gene is TRBV27, the J gene TRBJ1-2; 7 nucleotides align to TRBD1. Germline-derived CDR1 and CDR2 are MNHEY and SMNVEV (reference sequence). J was trimmed by 8 bases and V by 0 bases; bases with no gene match: 6. The CDR3 totals 14 residues. The CDR3 spells CASSLSTGSRGYTF. CDR3 coding DNA: TGTGCCAGCAGTTTATCGACAGGGTCCAGAGGCTACACCTTC.

This clonotype was observed many times. The chain joins TRBV12-3 or TRBV12-4 to TRBJ1-1, with D unresolved. The CDR3 runs to 11 residues. Trimming stripped 1 base from V and 12 bases from J, with 9 bases between. The CDR3 coding sequence is TGTGCCAGCAGTTTAGGGGTCGCGACTTTCTTT. Amino acid sequence: CASSLGVATFF.

The chain employs TRBV19 and TRBJ1-5; weak D call: TRBD1 (5 bases). Trimming cost V 7 bases and J 0 bases, with 22 bases left between them. Germline assignment: CDR1 LNHDA and CDR2 SQIVND (reference sequence). This CDR3 spans 18 amino acids. CDR3: CASTISGADIYSNQPQHF. CDR3 bases: TGTGCCAGTACCATCTCCGGGGCCGACATTTATAGCAATCAGCCCCAGCATTTT.

Only one count was recorded for this clonotype. J is TRBJ1-1 and V is TRBV6-5; D is perhaps TRBD1 (6 bases). The V and J ends lost 3 bases and 3 bases respectively, with 14 bases between them. This CDR3 has 15 residues. The germline CDR1 and CDR2 sequences are MNHEY and SVGAGI. The CDR3 DNA is TGTGCCAGCAGTTATAGCGGGGGGCGTGACACTGAAGCTTTCTTT. This translates into CASSYSGGRDTEAFF.

This clonotype was seen ten or more times. The chain combines TRBV6-1 with TRBJ1-5; 7 bases agree with TRBD1. The CDR3 sequence is 16 residues long. V was pared by 2 bases and J by 2 bases, with 6 bases of the junction left unmatched. Germline V gives CDR1 MNHNS, CDR2 SASEGT. CDR3 region: CASSEYRQGGNQPQHF. The CDR3 DNA is TGTGCCAGCAGTGAATACAGACAGGGTGGCAATCAGCCCCAGCATTTT.

This clonotype was seen ten or more times. This chain links TRBV12-3 or TRBV12-4 with TRBJ1-1; 10 nucleotides match TRBD1. The CDR3 has 14 amino acids. V dropped 3 bases and J dropped 10; count of bases not matched to a gene: 8. Here the CDR3 reads CASSFIGTGDAAFF. CDR3 in DNA: TGTGCCAGCAGTTTTATAGGGACAGGGGACGCAGCTTTCTTT.

In this sample, this clonotype turned up many times. This chain links TRBV20-1 with TRBJ1-2; D is unclear. Germline CDR1 is DFQATT and CDR2 is SNEGSKA (reference sequence). Deletions cut 5 bases from V and 5 bases from J, with 9 bases between. This CDR3 contains 11 residues. The CDR3 DNA reads as TGCAGTGCTCAGATCCAGTATGGCTACACCTTC. Protein sequence: CSAQIQYGYTF.

Only a few counts were recorded for this clonotype. The rearrangement links TRBV11-2 to TRBJ1-1; D perhaps matches TRBD1 (5 bases). The V and J ends lost 5 bases and 0 bases respectively, with 16 bases between them. This CDR3 is 16 amino acids long. Germline CDR1 is SGHAT and CDR2 is FQNNGV. CDR3 sequence: CASSNPGAGMNTEAFF. The CDR3 DNA reads TGTGCCAGCAGCAATCCCGGGGCGGGAATGAACACTGAAGCTTTCTTT.

About this clonotype itself: No conserved phenylalanine or tryptophan ends this CDR3, so it is likely a read error. CDR3 coding DNA: TGTGCCAGCAGCTTAGAGTTTGGGGCATCGCGCTACACCGTC. Translation: CASSLEFGASRYTV. This chain links TRBV7-9 with TRBJ1-2; weak D call: TRBD1 (5 bases). CDR1 and CDR2 from the germline V gene are SEHNR and FQNEAQ (reference sequence). The V end was cut by 1 base, the J end by 9 bases, with 15 bases between. There are 14 residues in the CDR3.